A single sample gave rise to the 31 T cell receptor beta chains below, sequenced in a study of T cells in localized non-small cell lung cancer. Using immunoSEQ multiplex PCR, the repertoire was profiled, and TCRdb retains in-frame clones only, with some absent. The data show about 28,000 clones, 91% seen once. Sequenced here: peripheral blood, sampled before any cancer treatment. All receptors come from a female donor at least 60 years old with stage I lung adenocarcinoma.

The J gene is TRBJ2-5, the V gene TRBV6-6; the D call may be TRBD1 or TRBD2 (6 bases each). CDR1 is MNHNY, CDR2 SVGAGI, per germline (reference sequence). The V end lost 5 bases, the J end lost 6 bases, and 13 bases lay between the germline ends. The CDR3 has 13 residues. CDR3 DNA sequence: TGTGCCAGCAGTAAAGCCGGGGGCCAGACCCAGTACTTC. This translates into CASSKAGGQTQYF.

The rearrangement joins TRBV5-4 to TRBJ2-1; 11 bases match TRBD2. Germline assignment: CDR1 SGHNT and CDR2 YYREEE (reference sequence). V lost 4 bases, J lost 2 bases, and 5 bases stayed unmatched. There are 16 residues in the CDR3. Here the CDR3 reads CASSGILAGAYNEQFF. In DNA form, the CDR3 reads TGTGCCAGCAGCGGAATACTAGCGGGGGCCTACAATGAGCAGTTCTTC. Filled out from reference TRBV5-4 and TRBJ2-1, the complete variable domain reads ETGVTQSPTHLIKTRGQQVTLRCSSQSGHNTVSWYQQALGQGPQFIFQYYREEENGRGNFPPRFSGLQFPNYSSELNVNALELDDSALYLCASSGILAGAYNEQFFGPGTRLTVL.

The chain has TRBV7-9 and TRBJ2-5, with 7 bases identical to TRBD2. Trimming cost V 4 bases and J 3 bases; bases outside gene matches: 11. This CDR3 is built from 16 residues. Germline V gene data show CDR1 as SEHNR and CDR2 as FQNEAQ (reference sequence). CDR3 region: CASSSGRGGSKETQYF. The CDR3 coding sequence is TGTGCCAGCAGCTCTGGGCGGGGCGGGAGTAAAGAGACCCAGTACTTC. The full variable domain, rest sourced from reference TRBV7-9 and TRBJ2-5, is DTGVSQNPRHKITKRGQNVTFRCDPISEHNRLYWYRQTLGQGPEFLTYFQNEAQLEKSRLLSDRFSAERPKGSFSTLEIQRTEQGDSAMYLCASSSGRGGSKETQYFGPGTRLLVL.

The genes are TRBV7-9 and TRBJ2-7; TRBD1 matches 8 bases. V was pared by 4 bases and J by 2 bases, with 7 bases of the junction left unmatched. This CDR3 has 15 residues. The germline V gene encodes CDR1 SEHNR and CDR2 FQNEAQ (reference sequence). The CDR3 here is CASSSPTGETYEQYF. CDR3 nucleotides: TGTGCCAGCAGCTCCCCGACAGGGGAAACCTACGAGCAGTACTTC.

The chain joins TRBV7-9 to TRBJ1-5, with TRBD1 matching over 10 bases. The germline gives CDR1 SEHNR, CDR2 FQNEAQ (reference sequence). The trim removed 5 bases at V and 6 bases at J, leaving 4 bases unmatched. This CDR3 has 14 residues. The CDR3 region has the DNA TGTGCCAGCAGCCAGGACAGGGGGGGTCAGCCCCAGCATTTT. This sequence encodes CASSQDRGGQPQHF. The full variable domain, completed using reference TRBV7-9 and TRBJ1-5, is DTGVSQNPRHKITKRGQNVTFRCDPISEHNRLYWYRQTLGQGPEFLTYFQNEAQLEKSRLLSDRFSAERPKGSFSTLEIQRTEQGDSAMYLCASSQDRGGQPQHFGDGTRLSIL.

CDR3 protein: CASSIRGNSPLHF. CDR3 nucleotides: TGTGCCAGTAGTATTAGGGGGAATTCACCCCTCCACTTT. The rearrangement links TRBV19 to TRBJ1-6; a weak D match, TRBD1 (6 bases). Germline V gives CDR1 LNHDA, CDR2 SQIVND (reference sequence). The V end was cut by 3 bases, the J end by 7 bases, with 7 bases between. This CDR3 has 13 residues. Full variable domain (remainder filled in from reference TRBV19 and TRBJ1-6): DGGITQSPKYLFRKEGQNVTLSCEQNLNHDAMYWYRQDPGQGLRLIYYSQIVNDFQKGDIAEGYSVSREKKESFPLTVTSAQKNPTAFYLCASSIRGNSPLHFGNGTRLTVT.

V usage is TRBV19 and J usage is TRBJ2-5; D is tentatively TRBD1 or TRBD2 (5 bases each). The germline V gene has CDR1 LNHDA and CDR2 SQIVND (reference sequence). The CDR3 consists of 17 residues. This chain's CDR3 is CASSHNWGWRPQETQYF. The CDR3 region has the DNA TGTGCTTCGTCTCATAATTGGGGGTGGAGGCCCCAAGAGACCCAGTACTTC.

The chain is built from TRBV7-8 and TRBJ2-7, with 9 bases identical to TRBD1. The ends lost 5 bases at V and 6 bases at J; junction bases unmatched: 8. The V gene's germline CDR1 is SGHVS and CDR2 FQNEAQ. The CDR3 is made up of 14 amino acids. CDR3 protein: CASSLWDREGEQYF. CDR3 DNA: TGTGCCAGCAGCCTGTGGGACAGGGAAGGCGAGCAGTACTTC.

The rearrangement links TRBV9 to TRBJ2-7, with D hard to call. V was pared by 5 bases and J by 4 bases, with 13 bases between. The CDR3 is made up of 13 amino acids. In germline, CDR1 is SGDLS, CDR2 YYNGEE. The DNA of the CDR3 is TGTGCCAGCAGTTCCCGGCCCCAATACGAGCAGTACTTC. Residues: CASSSRPQYEQYF. Full variable domain (outside the CDR3, taken from reference TRBV9 and TRBJ2-7): DSGVTQTPKHLITATGQRVTLRCSPRSGDLSVYWYQQSLDQGLQFLIQYYNGEERAKGNILERFSAQQFPDLHSELNLSSLELGDSALYFCASSSRPQYEQYFGPGTRLTVT.

This clone was counted between two and nine times. This rearrangement joins TRBV9 to TRBJ1-2; D is undetermined. CDR3 length: 12 residues. The V and J ends lost 3 bases and 8 bases respectively, with 11 bases between them. CDR1 and CDR2 (germline): SGDLS, YYNGEE. CDR3 in DNA: TGTGCCAGCAGCGGCGGGCCTCGAGGCTACACCTTC. It is translated as CASSGGPRGYTF.

The chain carries TRBV19 and TRBJ1-6; D may be TRBD1 (5 bases). V dropped 9 bases and J dropped 1 base, with 10 bases sitting between them. This CDR3 has 14 residues. CDR1 and CDR2 from the germline V gene are LNHDA and SQIVND (reference sequence). The CDR3 spells CASGGGSYNSPLHF. DNA of the CDR3: TGTGCCAGCGGTGGGGGTTCCTATAATTCACCCCTCCACTTT.

The V call is TRBV7-9, the J call TRBJ2-5; tentative D call: TRBD1 (5 bases). Trimming took 1 base from V and 4 from J, leaving 16 bases between them. Germline CDR1 and CDR2: SEHNR and FQNEAQ (reference sequence). The CDR3 has 16 residues. CDR3 amino acids: CASSLEARAVGETQYF. The CDR3 DNA is TGTGCCAGCAGCTTAGAGGCCAGGGCGGTGGGAGAGACCCAGTACTTC.

The chain is built from TRBV10-3 and TRBJ1-1, with unresolved D. The CDR3 runs 13 residues. Per the germline V gene, CDR1 is ENHRY and CDR2 is SYGVKD. V gave up 2 bases and J gave up 8 bases, with 12 bases separating them. This chain's CDR3 is CAISEGQVTEAFF. The CDR3 region has the DNA TGTGCCATCAGTGAGGGGCAGGTGACAGAAGCTTTCTTT.

V is TRBV5-1 and J is TRBJ1-1; TRBD1 might be the D (6 bases). V lost 3 bases, J lost 1 base, and 13 bases lay in between. Germline V gives CDR1 SGHRS, CDR2 YFSETQ. The CDR3 is 15 residues long. CDR3: CASSSLPGQNTEAFF. CDR3 sequence (DNA): TGCGCCAGCAGCTCCTTACCGGGACAGAACACTGAAGCTTTCTTT.

This chain joins TRBV29-1 and TRBJ1-1; no reliable D call. V lost 4 bases and J lost 0, with 3 bases in between. Germline CDR1 and CDR2: SQVTM and ANQGSEA. The CDR3 runs 11 residues. The CDR3 bases are TGCAGCGTTGCCGTGAACACTGAAGCTTTCTTT. This encodes CSVAVNTEAFF.

This rearrangement joins TRBV5-1 to TRBJ1-3; the D is unclear. CDR1 and CDR2 (germline): SGHRS, YFSETQ. This CDR3 has 14 residues. Trimming shortened V by 0 bases and J by 4 bases, and 8 bases separated the two germline ends. CDR3 sequence (DNA): TGCGCCAGCAGCTTGGCGGGTTACGGAAACACCATATATTTT. Translating gives CASSLAGYGNTIYF. Combining the CDR3 with reference TRBV5-1 and TRBJ1-3 gives the whole variable domain KAGVTQTPRYLIKTRGQQVTLSCSPISGHRSVSWYQQTPGQGLQFLFEYFSETQRNKGNFPGRFSGRQFSNSRSEMNVSTLELGDSALYLCASSLAGYGNTIYFGEGSWLTVV.

The V and J genes are TRBV4-1 and TRBJ1-4, with TRBD1 matching over 10 bases. Germline V gene lookup returns CDR1 MGHRA and CDR2 YSYEKL. The CDR3 contains 16 residues. The V and J ends lost 0 bases and 7 bases, in that order; junction bases with no gene match: 5. The CDR3 sequence: CASSQEGGTGVEKLFF. CDR3 bases: TGCGCCAGCAGCCAAGAGGGAGGGACAGGGGTTGAAAAACTGTTTTTT.

The genes are TRBV11-2 and TRBJ2-1, with 7 bases that match TRBD2. The germline gives CDR1 SGHAT, CDR2 FQNNGV. The CDR3 runs to 15 residues. The J segment lost 5 bases and the V segment lost 2 bases, leaving 6 bases of the junction unmatched. DNA for the CDR3: TGTGCCAGCAGCTTACAACTAGCGACCAACAATGAGCAGTTCTTC. This translates into CASSLQLATNNEQFF.

The rearrangement joins TRBV25-1 to TRBJ2-7; 8 nucleotides agree with TRBD1. Trimming took 3 bases from V and 6 from J; bases not matched to a gene: 10. CDR3 size: 15 residues. Per germline, CDR1 MGHDK and CDR2 SYGVNS. DNA for the CDR3: TGTGCCAGCAGTGACCCCCGGACAGGGTTGAGCGAGCAGTACTTC. Translating gives CASSDPRTGLSEQYF.

The chain has TRBV5-1 and TRBJ2-1; 9 nucleotides align to TRBD2. The V segment lost 8 bases and the J segment 5 bases; nucleotides outside the gene matches: 11. The CDR3 extends over 15 amino acids. Germline CDR1 SGHRS, CDR2 YFSETQ. The CDR3 region is CASRRGPSGNNEQFF. DNA for the CDR3: TGCGCCAGTCGTCGGGGTCCTAGCGGGAACAATGAGCAGTTCTTC.

The chain recombines TRBV5-1 with TRBJ2-7, with TRBD1 identical over 9 bases. After removal of 4 bases from V and 6 bases from J, the junction contained 2 bases not matched to a gene. Germline CDR1 and CDR2: SGHRS and YFSETQ. There are 12 residues in the CDR3. For the CDR3, the DNA is TGCGCCAGCAGCCGGGACAGGGCCGAGCAGTACTTC. Its translation is CASSRDRAEQYF.

The chain carries TRBV19 and TRBJ1-1; D perhaps matches TRBD1 (5 bases). Germline CDR1 LNHDA, CDR2 SQIVND (reference sequence). Deletions cut 1 base from V and 5 bases from J, with 11 bases between. This CDR3 has 14 amino acids. This CDR3 reads CASSIGQSDTEAFF. The CDR3 coding sequence is TGTGCCAGTAGTATAGGACAGTCCGATACTGAAGCTTTCTTT.

V usage is TRBV6-5 and J usage is TRBJ2-3; tentatively, D is TRBD2 (5 bases). The V end lost 6 bases, the J end lost 4 bases, and 14 bases lay between the germline ends. CDR3 size: 14 residues. The germline V gene has CDR1 MNHEY and CDR2 SVGAGI. CDR3 DNA sequence: TGTGCCAGCAGCCCAACACTAGTCTCAGATACGCAGTATTTT. Its translation: CASSPTLVSDTQYF.

The rearrangement uses TRBV25-1 and TRBJ1-4; D not certain. Trimming stripped 5 bases from V and 0 bases from J, with 10 bases between. The CDR3 is 15 amino acids. CDR1 and CDR2 from the germline V gene are MGHDK and SYGVNS. CDR3 residues: CASSPQQSTNEKLFF. Written as DNA, the CDR3 is TGTGCCAGCAGTCCCCAACAATCAACTAATGAAAAACTGTTTTTT.

Concerning this clone itself: Germline and junction disagree at one end, which may indicate a read error. At the DNA level, this CDR3 is encoded by other sequences in the same sample as well. The chain employs TRBV5-8 and TRBJ1-2; D is possibly TRBD1 (5 bases). Per germline, CDR1 SGHTS and CDR2 YDEGEE. The CDR3 contains 14 residues. The CDR3 here is CASRSYGTNYGYTF. CDR3 coding DNA: TGTGCCAGCAGGAGTTACGGGACTAACTACGGCTACACCTTC.

This chain connects TRBV5-1 to TRBJ1-5; TRBD1 might be the D (5 bases). This CDR3 comprises 14 residues. Per the germline V gene, CDR1 is SGHRS and CDR2 is YFSETQ. Between the trimmed V and J ends, which lost 4 bases and 2 bases, there was a span of 10 bases. In DNA form, the CDR3 reads TGCGCCAGCAGCCCGGGGCAGGGCAATCAGCCCCAGCATTTT. Translating gives CASSPGQGNQPQHF. The variable domain in full, completed from reference TRBV5-1 and TRBJ1-5, reads KAGVTQTPRYLIKTRGQQVTLSCSPISGHRSVSWYQQTPGQGLQFLFEYFSETQRNKGNFPGRFSGRQFSNSRSEMNVSTLELGDSALYLCASSPGQGNQPQHFGDGTRLSIL.

This clone was seen a single time. The chain has TRBV18 and TRBJ1-5; D gene uncertain. V was pared by 5 bases and J by 7 bases, with 12 bases between. The CDR3 totals 13 residues. Germline V gene lookup returns CDR1 KGHSH and CDR2 LQKENI. The DNA for the CDR3 is TGTGCCAGCTCAGATCTCCCCGGGCAGCCCCAGCATTTT. It translates to CASSDLPGQPQHF.

The rearrangement joins TRBV4-2 to TRBJ2-7; D remains unclear. Germline V gene lookup returns CDR1 LGHNA and CDR2 YNFKEQ. Trimming left V 1 base short and J 0 bases short, with 4 bases between. The CDR3 totals 13 residues. CDR3 nucleotides: TGTGCCAGCAGCCAAGTCGGCTCCTACGAGCAGTACTTC. Translating gives CASSQVGSYEQYF.

The chain links TRBV18 to TRBJ2-5, with 7 bases fitting TRBD1. This CDR3 is 15 amino acids long. CDR1 and CDR2 (germline): KGHSH, LQKENI. J lost 5 bases, V lost 3 bases, and 9 bases had no gene match. CDR3 DNA sequence: TGTGCCAGCTCACCTAGAGGGGGCCGGGGCGAGACCCAGTACTTC. It is translated as CASSPRGGRGETQYF.

The CDR3 DNA sequence: TGTGCCAGCAGCACAGGTCTCGCGCAGTACTTC. This gives the protein CASSTGLAQYF. This sequence joins TRBV28 and TRBJ2-7, with a possible D match to TRBD1 (5 bases). Trimming left V 6 bases short and J 9 bases short, with 12 bases between. The CDR3 has 11 amino acids. Per germline, CDR1 MDHEN and CDR2 SYDVKM.

The chain uses TRBV5-1 and TRBJ1-1, with D possibly TRBD1 on 5 matching bases. The germline V and J ends were trimmed by 0 bases and 6 bases, with 27 bases remaining between them. The CDR3 has 19 amino acids. CDR1 is SGHRS, CDR2 YFSETQ, per germline. The CDR3 DNA sequence: TGCGCCAGCAGCTTGGGGTCCCGGGCCTGGCGTCAGGGCATCTCTGAAGCTTTCTTT. This translates into CASSLGSRAWRQGISEAFF.